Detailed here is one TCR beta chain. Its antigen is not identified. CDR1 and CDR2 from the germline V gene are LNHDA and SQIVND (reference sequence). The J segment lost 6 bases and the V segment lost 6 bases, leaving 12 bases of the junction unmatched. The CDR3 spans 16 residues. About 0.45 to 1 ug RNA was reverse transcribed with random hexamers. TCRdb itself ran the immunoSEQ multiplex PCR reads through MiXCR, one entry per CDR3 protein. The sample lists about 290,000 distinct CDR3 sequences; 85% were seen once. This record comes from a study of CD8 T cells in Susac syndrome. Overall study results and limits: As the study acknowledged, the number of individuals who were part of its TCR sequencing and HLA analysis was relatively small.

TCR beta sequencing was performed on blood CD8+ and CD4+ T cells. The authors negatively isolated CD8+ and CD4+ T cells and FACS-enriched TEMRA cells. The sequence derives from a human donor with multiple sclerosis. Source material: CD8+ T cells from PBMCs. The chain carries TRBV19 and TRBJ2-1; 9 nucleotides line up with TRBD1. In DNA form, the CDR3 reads TGTGCCAGTAGCGTGGACGGGACAGGGTTCCTCAATGAGCAGTTCTTC. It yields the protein CASSVDGTGFLNEQFF.